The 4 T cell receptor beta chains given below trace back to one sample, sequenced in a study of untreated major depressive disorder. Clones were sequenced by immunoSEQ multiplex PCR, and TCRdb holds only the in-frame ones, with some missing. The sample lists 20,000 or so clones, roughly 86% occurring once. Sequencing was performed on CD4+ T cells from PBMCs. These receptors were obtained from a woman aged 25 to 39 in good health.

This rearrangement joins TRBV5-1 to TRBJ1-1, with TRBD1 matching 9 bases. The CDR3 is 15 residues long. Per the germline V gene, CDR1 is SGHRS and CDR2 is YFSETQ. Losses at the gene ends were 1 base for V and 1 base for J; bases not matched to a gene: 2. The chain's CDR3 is CASSLPGQGNTEAFF. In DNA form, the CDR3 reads TGCGCCAGCAGCTTGCCGGGACAGGGGAACACTGAAGCTTTCTTT.

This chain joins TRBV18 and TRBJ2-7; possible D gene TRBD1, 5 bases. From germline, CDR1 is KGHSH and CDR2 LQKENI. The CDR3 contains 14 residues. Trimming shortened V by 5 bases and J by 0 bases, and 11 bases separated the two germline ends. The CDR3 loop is CASSTTANSYEQYF. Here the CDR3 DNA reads TGTGCCAGCTCAACGACAGCGAACTCCTACGAGCAGTACTTC.

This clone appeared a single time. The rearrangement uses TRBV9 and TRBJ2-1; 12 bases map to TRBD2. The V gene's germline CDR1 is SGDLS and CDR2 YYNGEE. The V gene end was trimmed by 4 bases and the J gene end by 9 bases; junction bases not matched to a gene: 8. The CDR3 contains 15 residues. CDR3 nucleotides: TGTGCCAGCAGCACCCGGACTAGCGGGGTGGGTGAGCAGTTCTTC. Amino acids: CASSTRTSGVGEQFF.

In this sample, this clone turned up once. The CDR3 loop is CASSRDRELEQYF. The DNA for the CDR3 is TGTGCCAGCAGCAGAGACAGGGAATTGGAGCAGTACTTC. V and J are TRBV11-2 and TRBJ2-7; 7 nucleotides align to TRBD1. CDR1 is SGHAT, CDR2 FQNNGV, per germline. The length of the CDR3 is 13 residues. V lost 5 bases to trimming and J lost 7 bases; unmatched junction nucleotides: 8.